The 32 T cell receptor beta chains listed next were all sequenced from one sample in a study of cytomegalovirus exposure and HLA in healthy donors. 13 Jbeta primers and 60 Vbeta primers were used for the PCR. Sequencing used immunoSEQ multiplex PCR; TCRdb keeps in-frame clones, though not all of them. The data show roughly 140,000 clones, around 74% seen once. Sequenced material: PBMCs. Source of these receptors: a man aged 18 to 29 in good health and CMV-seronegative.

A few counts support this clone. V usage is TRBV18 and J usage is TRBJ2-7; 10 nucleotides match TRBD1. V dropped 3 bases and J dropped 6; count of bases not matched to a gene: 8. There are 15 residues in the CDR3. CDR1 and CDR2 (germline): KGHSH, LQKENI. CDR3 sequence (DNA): TGTGCCAGCTCACCGGGACAGGGGCGGGAGCCCGAGCAGTACTTC. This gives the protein CASSPGQGREPEQYF.

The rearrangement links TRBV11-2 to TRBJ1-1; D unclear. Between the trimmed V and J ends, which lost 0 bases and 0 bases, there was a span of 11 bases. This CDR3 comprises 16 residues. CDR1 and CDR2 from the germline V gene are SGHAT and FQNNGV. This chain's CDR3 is CASSLERLAMNTEAFF. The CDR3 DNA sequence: TGTGCCAGCAGCTTAGAACGACTAGCCATGAACACTGAAGCTTTCTTT. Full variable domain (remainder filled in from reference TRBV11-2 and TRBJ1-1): EAGVAQSPRYKIIEKRQSVAFWCNPISGHATLYWYQQILGQGPKLLIQFQNNGVVDDSQLPKDRFSAERLKGVDSTLKIQPAKLEDSAVYLCASSLERLAMNTEAFFGQGTRLTVV.

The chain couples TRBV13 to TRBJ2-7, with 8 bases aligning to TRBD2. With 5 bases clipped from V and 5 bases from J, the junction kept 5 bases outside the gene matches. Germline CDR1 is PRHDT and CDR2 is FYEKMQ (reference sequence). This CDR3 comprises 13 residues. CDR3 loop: CASSPGLEDEQYF. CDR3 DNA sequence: TGTGCCAGCAGCCCGGGACTAGAAGACGAGCAGTACTTC.

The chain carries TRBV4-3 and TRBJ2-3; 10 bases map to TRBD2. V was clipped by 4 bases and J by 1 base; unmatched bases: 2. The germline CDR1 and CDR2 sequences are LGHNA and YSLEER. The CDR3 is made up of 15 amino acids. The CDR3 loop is CASSRTSGGTDTQYF. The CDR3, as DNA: TGCGCCAGCAGCCGCACTAGCGGGGGCACAGATACGCAGTATTTT.

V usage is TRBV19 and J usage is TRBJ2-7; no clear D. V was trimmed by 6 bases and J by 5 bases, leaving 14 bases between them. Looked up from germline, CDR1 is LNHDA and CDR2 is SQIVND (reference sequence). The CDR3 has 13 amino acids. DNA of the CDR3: TGTGCCAGTAGCCTAGGTACGATGGACGAGCAGTACTTC. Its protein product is CASSLGTMDEQYF.

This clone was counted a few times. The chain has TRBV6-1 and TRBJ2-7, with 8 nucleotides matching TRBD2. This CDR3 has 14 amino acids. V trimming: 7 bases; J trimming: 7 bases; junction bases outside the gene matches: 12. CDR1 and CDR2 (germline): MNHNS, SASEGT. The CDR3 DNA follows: TGTGCCAGCATGGTGGGAGCGGGAGCATATGAGCAGTACTTC. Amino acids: CASMVGAGAYEQYF.

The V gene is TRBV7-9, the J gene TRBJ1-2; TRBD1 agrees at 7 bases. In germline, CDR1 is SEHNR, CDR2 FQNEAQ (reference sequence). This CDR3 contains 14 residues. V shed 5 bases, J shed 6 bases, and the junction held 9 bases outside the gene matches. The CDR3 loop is CASSTRQGVDGYTF. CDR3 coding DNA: TGTGCCAGCAGCACCCGACAGGGCGTAGATGGCTACACCTTC.

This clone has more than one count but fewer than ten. CDR3 nucleotides: TGTGCCAGCAGTGACCCTGTAGTTTACGAGCAGTACTTC. Amino acid sequence: CASSDPVVYEQYF. This chain uses TRBV6-4 with TRBJ2-7; no clear D. With 2 bases removed from V and 4 bases from J, the gap between germline ends came to 9 bases. This CDR3 contains 13 residues. CDR1 and CDR2 (germline): MRHNA, SNTAGT.

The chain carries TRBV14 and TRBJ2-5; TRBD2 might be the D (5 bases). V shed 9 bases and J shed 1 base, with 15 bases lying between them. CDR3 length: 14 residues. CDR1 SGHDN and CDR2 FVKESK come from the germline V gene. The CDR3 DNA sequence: TGTGCCAGACATTTCTATGGGAGCCAAGAGACCCAGTACTTC. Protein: CARHFYGSQETQYF.

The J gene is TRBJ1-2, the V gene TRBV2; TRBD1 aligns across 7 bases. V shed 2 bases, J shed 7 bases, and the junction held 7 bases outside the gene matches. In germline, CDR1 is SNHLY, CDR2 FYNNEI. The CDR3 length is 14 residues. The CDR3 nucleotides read TGTGCCAGCAGTGAACAGGCAGGGGGTATTGGCTACACCTTC. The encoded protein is CASSEQAGGIGYTF.

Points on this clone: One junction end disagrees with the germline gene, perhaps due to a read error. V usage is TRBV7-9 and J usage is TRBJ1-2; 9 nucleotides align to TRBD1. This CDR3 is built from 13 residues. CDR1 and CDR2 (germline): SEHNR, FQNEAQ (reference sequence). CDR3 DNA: TGTTCCAGCAGCTTCGGGGACAGGGATGGCTACACCTTC. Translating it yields CSSSFGDRDGYTF.

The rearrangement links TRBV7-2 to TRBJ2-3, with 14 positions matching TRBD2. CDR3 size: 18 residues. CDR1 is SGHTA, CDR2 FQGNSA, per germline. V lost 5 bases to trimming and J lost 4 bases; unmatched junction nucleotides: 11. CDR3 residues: CASSPPGTSGRGADTQYF. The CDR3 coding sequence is TGTGCCAGCAGCCCACCCGGGACTAGCGGGAGAGGGGCAGATACGCAGTATTTT.

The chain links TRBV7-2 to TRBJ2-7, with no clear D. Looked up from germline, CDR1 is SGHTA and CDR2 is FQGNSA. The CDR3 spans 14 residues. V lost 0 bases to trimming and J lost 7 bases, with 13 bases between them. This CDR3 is CASSLASVEQEQYF. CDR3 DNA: TGTGCCAGCAGCTTAGCCTCAGTGGAGCAGGAGCAGTACTTC.

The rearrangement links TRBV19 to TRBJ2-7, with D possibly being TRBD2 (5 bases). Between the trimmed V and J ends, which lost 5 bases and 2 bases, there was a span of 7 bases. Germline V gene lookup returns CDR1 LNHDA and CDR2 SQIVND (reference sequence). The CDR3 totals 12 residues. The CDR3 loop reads CASSSGAYEQYF. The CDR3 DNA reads TGTGCCAGTAGTTCCGGGGCCTACGAGCAGTACTTC.

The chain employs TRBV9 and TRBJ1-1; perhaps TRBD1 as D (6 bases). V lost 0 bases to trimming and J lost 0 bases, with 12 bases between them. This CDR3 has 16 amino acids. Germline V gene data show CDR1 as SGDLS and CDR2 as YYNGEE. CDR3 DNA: TGTGCCAGCAGCGTAGATGGGGACACATTGAACACTGAAGCTTTCTTT. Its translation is CASSVDGDTLNTEAFF.

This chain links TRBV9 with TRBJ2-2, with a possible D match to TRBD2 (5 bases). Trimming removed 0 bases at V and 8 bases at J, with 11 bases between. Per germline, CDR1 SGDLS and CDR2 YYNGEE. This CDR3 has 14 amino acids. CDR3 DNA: TGTGCCAGCAGCGTAGGTAGGGAGACGGGGGAGCTGTTTTTT. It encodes CASSVGRETGELFF. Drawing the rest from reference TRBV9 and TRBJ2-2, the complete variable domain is DSGVTQTPKHLITATGQRVTLRCSPRSGDLSVYWYQQSLDQGLQFLIQYYNGEERAKGNILERFSAQQFPDLHSELNLSSLELGDSALYFCASSVGRETGELFFGEGSRLTVL.

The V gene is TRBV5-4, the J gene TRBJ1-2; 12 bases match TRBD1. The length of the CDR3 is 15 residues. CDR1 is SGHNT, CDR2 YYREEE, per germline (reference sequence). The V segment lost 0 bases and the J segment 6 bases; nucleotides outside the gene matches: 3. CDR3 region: CASSLEGQGADGYTF. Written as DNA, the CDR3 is TGTGCCAGCAGCTTGGAGGGACAGGGGGCGGATGGCTACACCTTC. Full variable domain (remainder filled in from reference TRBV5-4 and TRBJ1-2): ETGVTQSPTHLIKTRGQQVTLRCSSQSGHNTVSWYQQALGQGPQFIFQYYREEENGRGNFPPRFSGLQFPNYSSELNVNALELDDSALYLCASSLEGQGADGYTFGSGTRLTVV.

CDR3 DNA: TGTGCCAGCAAACCGGGACTAGCGGGAGATGAGCAGTTCTTC. Protein product: CASKPGLAGDEQFF. V and J are TRBV6-1 and TRBJ2-1, with 14 positions matching TRBD2. CDR3 length: 14 residues. The ends lost 7 bases at V and 8 bases at J; junction bases unmatched: 4. Germline loops: CDR1 MNHNS, CDR2 SASEGT.

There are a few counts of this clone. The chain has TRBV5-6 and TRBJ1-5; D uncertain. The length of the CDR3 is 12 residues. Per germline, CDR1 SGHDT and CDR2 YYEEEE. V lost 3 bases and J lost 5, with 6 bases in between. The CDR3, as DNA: TGTGCCAGCAGCTCTGAGTATCAGCCCCAGCATTTT. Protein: CASSSEYQPQHF. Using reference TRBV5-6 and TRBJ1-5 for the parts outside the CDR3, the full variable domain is DAGVTQSPTHLIKTRGQQVTLRCSPKSGHDTVSWYQQALGQGPQFIFQYYEEEERQRGNFPDRFSGHQFPNYSSELNVNALLLGDSALYLCASSSEYQPQHFGDGTRLSIL.

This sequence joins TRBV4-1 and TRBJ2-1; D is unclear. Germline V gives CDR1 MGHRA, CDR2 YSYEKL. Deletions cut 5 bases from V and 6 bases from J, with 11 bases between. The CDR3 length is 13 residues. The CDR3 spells CASSSYLLNEQFF. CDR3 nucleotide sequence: TGCGCCAGCAGCTCCTACTTACTCAATGAGCAGTTCTTC.

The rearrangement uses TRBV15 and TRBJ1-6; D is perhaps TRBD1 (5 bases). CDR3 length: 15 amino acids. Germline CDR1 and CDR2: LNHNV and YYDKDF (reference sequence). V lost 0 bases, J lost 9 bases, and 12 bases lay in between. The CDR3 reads CATSRDPGEASPLHF. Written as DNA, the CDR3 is TGTGCCACCAGCAGAGATCCGGGGGAAGCTTCACCCCTCCACTTT.

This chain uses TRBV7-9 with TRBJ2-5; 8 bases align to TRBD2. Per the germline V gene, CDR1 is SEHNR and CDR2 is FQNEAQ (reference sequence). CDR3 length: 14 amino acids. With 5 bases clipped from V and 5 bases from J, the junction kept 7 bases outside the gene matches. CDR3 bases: TGTGCCAGCAGCGCCAGCGGGAGCGGGGAGACCCAGTACTTC. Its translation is CASSASGSGETQYF. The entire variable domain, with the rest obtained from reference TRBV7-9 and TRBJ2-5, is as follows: DTGVSQNPRHKITKRGQNVTFRCDPISEHNRLYWYRQTLGQGPEFLTYFQNEAQLEKSRLLSDRFSAERPKGSFSTLEIQRTEQGDSAMYLCASSASGSGETQYFGPGTRLLVL.

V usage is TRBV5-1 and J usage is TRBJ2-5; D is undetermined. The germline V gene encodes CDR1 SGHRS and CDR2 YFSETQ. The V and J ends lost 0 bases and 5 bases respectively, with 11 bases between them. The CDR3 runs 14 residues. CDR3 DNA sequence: TGCGCCAGCAGCTTGGTTACAGCACAGGAGACCCAGTACTTC. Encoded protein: CASSLVTAQETQYF.

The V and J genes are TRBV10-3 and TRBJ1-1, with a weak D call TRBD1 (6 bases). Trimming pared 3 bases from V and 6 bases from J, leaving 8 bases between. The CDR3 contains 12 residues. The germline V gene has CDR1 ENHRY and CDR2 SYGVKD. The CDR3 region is CAISDAGAEAFF. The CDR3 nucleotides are TGTGCCATCAGTGACGCAGGGGCTGAAGCTTTCTTT.

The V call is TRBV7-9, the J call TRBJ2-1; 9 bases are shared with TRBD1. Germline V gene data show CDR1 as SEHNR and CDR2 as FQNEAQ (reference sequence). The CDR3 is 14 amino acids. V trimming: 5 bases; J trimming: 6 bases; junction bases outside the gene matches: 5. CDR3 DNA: TGTGCCAGCAGCGTTGGACAGGGGATCAATGAGCAGTTCTTC. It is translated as CASSVGQGINEQFF.

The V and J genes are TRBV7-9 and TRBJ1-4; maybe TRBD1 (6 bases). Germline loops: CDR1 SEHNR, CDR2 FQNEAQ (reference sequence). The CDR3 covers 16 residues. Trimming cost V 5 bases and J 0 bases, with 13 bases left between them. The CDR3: CASSPTGGATNEKLFF. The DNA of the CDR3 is TGTGCCAGCAGCCCCACGGGGGGCGCAACTAATGAAAAACTGTTTTTT.

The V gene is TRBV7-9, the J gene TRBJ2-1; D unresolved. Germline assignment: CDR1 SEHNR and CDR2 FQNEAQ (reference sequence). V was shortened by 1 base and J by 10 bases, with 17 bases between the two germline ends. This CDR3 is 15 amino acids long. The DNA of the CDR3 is TGTGCCAGCAGCTTAGGAAGCGCCCTTAAGCCCGAGCAGTTCTTC. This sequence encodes CASSLGSALKPEQFF. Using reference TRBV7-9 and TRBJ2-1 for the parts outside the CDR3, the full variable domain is DTGVSQNPRHKITKRGQNVTFRCDPISEHNRLYWYRQTLGQGPEFLTYFQNEAQLEKSRLLSDRFSAERPKGSFSTLEIQRTEQGDSAMYLCASSLGSALKPEQFFGPGTRLTVL.

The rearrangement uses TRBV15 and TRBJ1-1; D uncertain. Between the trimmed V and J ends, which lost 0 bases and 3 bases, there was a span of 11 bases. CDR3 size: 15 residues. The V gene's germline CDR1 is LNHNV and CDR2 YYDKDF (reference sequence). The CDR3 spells CATSRDGPWDTEAFF. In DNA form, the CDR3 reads TGTGCCACCAGCAGAGATGGGCCTTGGGACACTGAAGCTTTCTTT.

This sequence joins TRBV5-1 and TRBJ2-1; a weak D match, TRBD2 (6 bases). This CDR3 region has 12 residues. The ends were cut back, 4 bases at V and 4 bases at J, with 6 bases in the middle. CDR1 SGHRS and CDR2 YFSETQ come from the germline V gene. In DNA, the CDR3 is TGCGCCAGCAGCCGGGGGTACAATGAGCAGTTCTTC. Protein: CASSRGYNEQFF.

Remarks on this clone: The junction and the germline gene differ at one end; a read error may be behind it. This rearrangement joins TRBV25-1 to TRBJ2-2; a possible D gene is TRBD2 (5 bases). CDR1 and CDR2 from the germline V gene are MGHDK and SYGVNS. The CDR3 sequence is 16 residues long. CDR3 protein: CASGERRPFISGELFF. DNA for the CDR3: TGTGCCAGCGGTGAGCGGCGACCGTTCATCAGCGGGGAGCTGTTTTTT.

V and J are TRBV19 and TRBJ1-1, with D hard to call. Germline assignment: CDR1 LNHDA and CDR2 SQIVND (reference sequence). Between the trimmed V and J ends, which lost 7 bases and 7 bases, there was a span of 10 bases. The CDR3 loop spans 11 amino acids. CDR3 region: CASMTAGEAFF. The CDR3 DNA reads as TGTGCCAGTATGACGGCGGGTGAAGCTTTCTTT.

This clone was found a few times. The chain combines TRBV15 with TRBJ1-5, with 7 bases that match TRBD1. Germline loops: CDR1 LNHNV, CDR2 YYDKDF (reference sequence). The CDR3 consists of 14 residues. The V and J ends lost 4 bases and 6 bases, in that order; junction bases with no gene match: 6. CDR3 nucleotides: TGTGCCACCAGCATCGACAGGGTGGGTCAGCCCCAGCATTTT. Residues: CATSIDRVGQPQHF. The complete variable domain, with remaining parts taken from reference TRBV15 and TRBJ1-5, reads DAMVIQNPRYQVTQFGKPVTLSCSQTLNHNVMYWYQQKSSQAPKLLFHYYDKDFNNEADTPDNFQSRRPNTSFCFLDIRSPGLGDTAMYLCATSIDRVGQPQHFGDGTRLSIL.